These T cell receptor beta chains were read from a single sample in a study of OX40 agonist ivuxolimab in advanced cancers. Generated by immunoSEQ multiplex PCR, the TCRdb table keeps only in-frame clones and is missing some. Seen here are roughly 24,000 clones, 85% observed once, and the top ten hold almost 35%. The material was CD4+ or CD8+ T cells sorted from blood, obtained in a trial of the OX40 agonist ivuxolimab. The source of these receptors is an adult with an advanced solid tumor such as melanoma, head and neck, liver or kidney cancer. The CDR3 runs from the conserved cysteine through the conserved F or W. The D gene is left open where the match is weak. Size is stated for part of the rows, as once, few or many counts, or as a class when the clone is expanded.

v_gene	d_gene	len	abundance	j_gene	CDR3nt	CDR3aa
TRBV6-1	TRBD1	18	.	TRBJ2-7	TGTGCCAGCAGTGAATGGGCTAGCGAACAGGGGGTAGCCTACGAGCAGTACTTC	CASSEWASEQGVAYEQYF
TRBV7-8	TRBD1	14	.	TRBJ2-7	TGTGCCAGCAGCTTTGACAGGGGCCCCTACGAGCAGTACTTC	CASSFDRGPYEQYF
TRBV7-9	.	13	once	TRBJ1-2	TGTGCCAGCAGCTCCGGGACTAGTGACGGCTACACCTTC	CASSSGTSDGYTF
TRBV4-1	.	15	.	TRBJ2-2	TGCGCCAGCAGGAACTCGGGGGAGGCCCGGGGGGAGCTGTTTTTT	CASRNSGEARGELFF
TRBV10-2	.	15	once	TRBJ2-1	TGCGCCAGCAGTGAGATAGTTGGGGGGCTTAATGAGCAGTTCTTC	CASSEIVGGLNEQFF
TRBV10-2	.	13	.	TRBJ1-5	TGCGCCAGCTCGAGCTCAGGCAATCAGCCCCAGCATTTT	CASSSSGNQPQHF
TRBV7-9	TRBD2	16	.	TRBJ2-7	TGTGCCAGCAGCCCAGTTCCGGGACTAGGTGTCTACGAGCAGTACTTC	CASSPVPGLGVYEQYF
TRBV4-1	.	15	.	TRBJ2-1	TGCGCCAGCAGCCACCCGTCCGGGGGGACAAATGAGCAGTTCTTC	CASSHPSGGTNEQFF
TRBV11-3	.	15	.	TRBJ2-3	TGTGCCAGCAGCTGGTCCGCCGCTCACACAGATACGCAGTATTTT	CASSWSAAHTDTQYF
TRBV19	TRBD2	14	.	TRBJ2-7	TGTGCCAGTAGTTGGGGGACGGGGGGCTACGAGCAGTACTTC	CASSWGTGGYEQYF
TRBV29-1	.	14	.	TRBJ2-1	TGCAGCGTCCCTCTAGGGGACTCCTACAATGAGCAGTTCTTC	CSVPLGDSYNEQFF
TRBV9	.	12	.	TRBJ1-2	TGTGCCAGCAGCACAGACGGGTATGGCTACACCTTC	CASSTDGYGYTF
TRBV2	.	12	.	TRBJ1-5	TGTGCCAGCAGTCCATTAAATCAGCCCCAGCATTTT	CASSPLNQPQHF
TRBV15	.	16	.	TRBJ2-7	TGTGCCACCAGCAGGGGGTTTGGGGGCGCGTTCTACGAGCAGTACTTC	CATSRGFGGAFYEQYF
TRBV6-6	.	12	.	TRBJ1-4	TGTGCCAGCAGTGCAACTAATGAAAAACTGTTTTTT	CASSATNEKLFF
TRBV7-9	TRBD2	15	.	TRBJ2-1	TGTGCCAGCAGCATGCTAGCGGGGGGTTATGATGAGCAGTTCTTC	CASSMLAGGYDEQFF
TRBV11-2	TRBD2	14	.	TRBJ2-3	TGTGCCAGCAGCTTAGATGGGGGGGCAGATACGCAGTATTTT	CASSLDGGADTQYF
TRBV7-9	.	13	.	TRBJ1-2	TGTGCCAGCAGCTTACCGTCAACCTATGGCTACACCTTC	CASSLPSTYGYTF
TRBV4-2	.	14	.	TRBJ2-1	TGTGCCAGCAGCCAAGATAGAAGCGTTAATGAGCAGTTCTTC	CASSQDRSVNEQFF
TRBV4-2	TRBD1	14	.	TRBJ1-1	TGTGCCAGCAGCCAACACCGGGACAGGGTAGAAGCTTTCTTT	CASSQHRDRVEAFF
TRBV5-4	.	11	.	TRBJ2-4	TGTGCCAGCAGCATAGGAGGCATTCAGTACTTC	CASSIGGIQYF
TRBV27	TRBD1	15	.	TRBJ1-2	TGTGCCAGCAGTCCAAGACAGGGGAGTCACTATGGCTACACCTTC	CASSPRQGSHYGYTF
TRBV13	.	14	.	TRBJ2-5	TGTGCCAGCAGTGGTGGGGCTACCCAAGAGACCCAGTACTTC	CASSGGATQETQYF
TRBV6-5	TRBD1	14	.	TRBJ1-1	TGTGCCAGCAGTTACATGGACAGGGGCACTGAAGCTTTCTTT	CASSYMDRGTEAFF
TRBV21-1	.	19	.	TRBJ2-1	TGTGCCAGCAGCAAAGATTTAATCGGGGCGGGAGTCATGGACAATGAGCAGTTCTTC	CASSKDLIGAGVMDNEQFF
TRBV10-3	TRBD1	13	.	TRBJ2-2	TGTGCCTCCTGGACAGGGATGGACGGGGAGCTGTTTTTT	CASWTGMDGELFF
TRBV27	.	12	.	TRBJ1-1	TGTGCCAGCAGGACAGGGAACACTGAAGCTTTCTTT	CASRTGNTEAFF
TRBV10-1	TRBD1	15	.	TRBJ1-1	TGCGCCAGCAGTGACCCGGGACAGGGGGCTACTGAAGCTTTCTTT	CASSDPGQGATEAFF
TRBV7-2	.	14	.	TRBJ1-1	TGTGCCAGCAGCTTAGGGCAGTCCAACACTGAAGCTTTCTTT	CASSLGQSNTEAFF
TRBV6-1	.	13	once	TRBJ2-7	TGTGCCAGCAGTGACCACAACTCCTACGAGCAGTACTTC	CASSDHNSYEQYF
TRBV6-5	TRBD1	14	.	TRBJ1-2	TGTGCCAGCAGACGGGACAGGGGGCCATATGGCTACACCTTC	CASRRDRGPYGYTF
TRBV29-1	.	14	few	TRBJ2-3	TGCAGCGTTGAAAGAGGGGCCTGGACAGATACGCAGTATTTT	CSVERGAWTDTQYF
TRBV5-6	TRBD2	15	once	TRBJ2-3	TGTGCCAGCAGCCCCATGGGAGGGGGCACAGATACGCAGTATTTT	CASSPMGGGTDTQYF
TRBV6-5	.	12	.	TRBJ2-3	TGTGCCAGCAGTTACGGCACAGATACGCAGTATTTT	CASSYGTDTQYF
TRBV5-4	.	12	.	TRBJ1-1	TGTGCCAGCAGCTCCATGAACACTGAAGCTTTCTTT	CASSSMNTEAFF
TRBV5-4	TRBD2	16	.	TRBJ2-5	TGTGCCAGCAGCTTGGAACTAGCGGGGGGTCGGGAGACCCAGTACTTC	CASSLELAGGRETQYF
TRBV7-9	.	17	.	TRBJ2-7	TGTGCCAGCAGCTTAAAACAGCTAGCGCCTAAGCCCTACGAGCAGTACTTC	CASSLKQLAPKPYEQYF
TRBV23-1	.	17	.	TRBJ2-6	TGCGCCAGCAGTAGGCTACCGCAACAAAGTCGGGCCAACGTCCTGACTTTC	CASSRLPQQSRANVLTF
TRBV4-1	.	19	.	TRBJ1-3	TGCGCCAGCAGCCAAGATGGGGGTGACAGCCTTAGCTCTGGAAACACCATATATTTT	CASSQDGGDSLSSGNTIYF
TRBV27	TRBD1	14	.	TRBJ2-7	TGTGCCAGCAGTCCGATACAGGGGGCCAACGAGCAGTACTTC	CASSPIQGANEQYF
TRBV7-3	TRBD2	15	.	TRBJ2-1	TGTGCCAGCAGCATAGCGGGCGAGCAAACGAATGAGCAGTTCTTC	CASSIAGEQTNEQFF
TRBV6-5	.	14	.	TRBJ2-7	TGTGCCAGCAGTCTTCTAGGGACCCCCTTTGAGCAGTACTTC	CASSLLGTPFEQYF
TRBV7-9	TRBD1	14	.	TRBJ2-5	TGTGCCAGCAGCAACAGGGGTATACAAGAGACCCAGTACTTC	CASSNRGIQETQYF